The 9 T cell receptor beta chains below all came from one sample that was sequenced in a study of blood T cell repertoires in COVID-19. Profiled with immunoSEQ multiplex PCR; TCRdb holds only in-frame clones, not every one. The data contain about 270,000 clones, around 86% of them singletons. Sequencing used peripheral blood. Every receptor here comes from a woman over 75 with COVID-19, enrolled during active disease.

This clone was observed a handful of times. V and J are TRBV18 and TRBJ1-4; 9 bases line up with TRBD1. Germline V lookup: CDR1 KGHSH, CDR2 LQKENI. CDR3 length: 16 residues. Unmatched junction bases numbered 7, after V lost 6 bases and J lost 2 bases. The CDR3 spells CASSQDRGLTNEKLFF. The CDR3 region has the DNA TGTGCCAGCTCCCAGGACAGGGGCCTTACTAATGAAAAACTGTTTTTT.

The J gene is TRBJ2-1, the V gene TRBV11-2; a weak D match, TRBD2 (5 bases). With 3 bases removed from V and 9 bases from J, the gap between germline ends came to 6 bases. The CDR3 is made up of 11 amino acids. Germline assignment: CDR1 SGHAT and CDR2 FQNNGV. CDR3 nucleotides: TGTGCCAGCAGCTTTCGGGGTGAGCAGTTCTTC. Translation: CASSFRGEQFF.

The V call is TRBV28, the J call TRBJ1-1; 9 positions agree with TRBD1. CDR1 MDHEN and CDR2 SYDVKM come from the germline V gene. The CDR3 extends over 16 amino acids. The V gene end was trimmed by 5 bases and the J gene end by 0 bases; junction bases not matched to a gene: 7. The CDR3 region has the DNA TGTGCCAGCAGTGCGGACAGGGGCCATATGAACACTGAAGCTTTCTTT. Translated, it gives CASSADRGHMNTEAFF. The whole variable domain, remainder taken from reference TRBV28 and TRBJ1-1, is DVKVTQSSRYLVKRTGEKVFLECVQDMDHENMFWYRQDPGLGLRLIYFSYDVKMKEKGDIPEGYSVSREKKERFSLILESASTNQTSMYLCASSADRGHMNTEAFFGQGTRLTVV.

The rearrangement joins TRBV19 to TRBJ2-2; TRBD2 aligns across 10 bases. CDR1 is LNHDA, CDR2 SQIVND, per germline (reference sequence). Germline trimming cut 9 bases from V and 0 bases from J; bases unmatched to any gene: 4. The CDR3 totals 15 residues. CDR3 sequence reads: CASRAGGTNTGELFF. CDR3 sequence (DNA): TGTGCCAGCAGAGCGGGGGGGACGAACACCGGGGAGCTGTTTTTT.

The chain links TRBV10-3 to TRBJ1-3; D perhaps matches TRBD1 (5 bases). V was shortened by 2 bases and J by 2 bases, with 10 bases between the two germline ends. This CDR3 comprises 15 residues. From germline, CDR1 is ENHRY and CDR2 SYGVKD. The CDR3 sequence: CAISEGGVTGNTIYF. CDR3 nucleotide sequence: TGTGCCATCAGTGAGGGAGGGGTAACTGGAAACACCATATATTTT.

CDR3 in amino acids: CASSLALGGGYTF. The CDR3 DNA sequence: TGTGCCAGCAGTTTAGCGCTCGGGGGTGGCTACACCTTC. V is TRBV12-3 or TRBV12-4 and J is TRBJ1-2; D is possibly TRBD1 (5 bases). The V end lost 0 bases, the J end lost 7 bases, and 9 bases lay between the germline ends. This CDR3 spans 13 amino acids.

As DNA, the CDR3 is TGTGCCAGCAGTTTCGGCAGGGGTGGCTATGGCTACACCTTC. Amino acid sequence: CASSFGRGGYGYTF. The chain recombines TRBV27 with TRBJ1-2, with D maybe TRBD1 (6 bases). CDR3 length equals 14 residues. Germline-derived CDR1 and CDR2 are MNHEY and SMNVEV (reference sequence). V was shortened by 3 bases and J by 4 bases, with 12 bases between the two germline ends.

The chain links TRBV28 to TRBJ2-7; D is possibly TRBD2 (6 bases). The germline V gene encodes CDR1 MDHEN and CDR2 SYDVKM. With 8 bases removed from V and 2 bases from J, the gap between germline ends came to 13 bases. This CDR3 is built from 13 residues. The CDR3 DNA is TGTGCCAGCCGCCTTGGGGGGACCTACGAGCAGTACTTC. Translation gives CASRLGGTYEQYF. The whole variable domain, filled in from reference TRBV28 and TRBJ2-7, reads DVKVTQSSRYLVKRTGEKVFLECVQDMDHENMFWYRQDPGLGLRLIYFSYDVKMKEKGDIPEGYSVSREKKERFSLILESASTNQTSMYLCASRLGGTYEQYFGPGTRLTVT.

The V gene is TRBV24-1, the J gene TRBJ2-5; D perhaps matches TRBD1 (5 bases). V gave up 3 bases and J gave up 3 bases, with 16 bases separating them. The CDR3 is 16 amino acids. The V gene's germline CDR1 is KGHDR and CDR2 SFDVKD. The CDR3 protein is CATSDAAGSQKETQYF. The CDR3 DNA is TGTGCCACCAGTGATGCAGCAGGGTCGCAAAAAGAGACCCAGTACTTC.